Following are 13 T cell receptor beta chains from one sample sequenced in a study of T-cell reconstitution after alpha-beta-depleted transplantation in children. It was with unique molecular identifiers that the TCRbeta library was prepared. TCRdb passed the PCR reads through MiXCR, listing each CDR3 protein once. This sample carries 500,000 to 600,000 distinct CDR3 sequences, 25% to 30% of them seen once, and the ten largest clones take about 35%. The sequenced sample was PBMCs, obtained before TCRalphabeta/CD19-depleted stem cell transplant. These receptors all stem from a boy under three years old with Wiskott-Aldrich syndrome, due to receive a stem cell transplant.

The chain combines TRBV7-3 with TRBJ2-2, with 7 bases aligning to TRBD1. V gave up 4 bases and J gave up 6 bases; unmatched junction bases: 5. Germline V gene lookup returns CDR1 SGHTA and CDR2 FQGTGA. The CDR3 is 14 residues long. Here the CDR3 DNA reads TGTGCCAGCAGCTCCCGACAGGGCCCCGGGGAGCTGTTTTTT. It yields the protein CASSSRQGPGELFF. Combining the CDR3 with reference TRBV7-3 and TRBJ2-2 gives the whole variable domain GAGVSQTPSNKVTEKGKYVELRCDPISGHTALYWYRQSLGQGPEFLIYFQGTGAADDSGLPNDRFFAVRPEGSVSTLKIQRTERGDSAVYLCASSSRQGPGELFFGEGSRLTVL.

This clonotype was observed a single time. The genes are TRBV20-1 and TRBJ2-1; possibly TRBD2 for D (6 bases). The V gene's germline CDR1 is DFQATT and CDR2 SNEGSKA (reference sequence). V shed 0 bases and J shed 3 bases, with 12 bases lying between them. The CDR3 runs to 15 residues. CDR3 sequence reads: CSARDAGSGYNEQFF. The CDR3 DNA reads TGCAGTGCTAGAGATGCGGGGAGTGGCTACAATGAGCAGTTCTTC.

The rearrangement uses TRBV28 and TRBJ2-1, with TRBD2 matching over 7 bases. The germline V gene has CDR1 MDHEN and CDR2 SYDVKM. This CDR3 is 13 amino acids long. J lost 15 bases, V lost 4 bases, and 12 bases had no gene match. This chain's CDR3 is CASSSPAGYRWFF. The CDR3 DNA follows: TGTGCCAGCAGTTCCCCAGCGGGATACAGGTGGTTCTTC.

In regard to this clonotype: A read error may be the cause here, since a much bigger clone is one base away. The chain's CDR3 is CASSSRDTGELFF. The CDR3 region has the DNA TGCGCCAGCAGCTCGAGGGACACCGGGGAGCTGTTTTTT. This rearrangement joins TRBV5-1 to TRBJ2-2, with D maybe TRBD2 (5 bases). Germline CDR1 SGHRS, CDR2 YFSETQ. Trimming stripped 3 bases from V and 3 bases from J, with 6 bases between. The CDR3 contains 13 residues.

A few counts support this clonotype. The rearrangement joins TRBV3-1 to TRBJ2-7; D is ambiguous. This CDR3 spans 11 amino acids. Trimming took off 4 bases at V and 4 bases at J, with 5 bases between the two ends. Germline-derived CDR1 and CDR2 are LGHDT and YNNKEL (reference sequence). Here the CDR3 reads CASSRRYEQYF. As DNA, the CDR3 is TGTGCCAGCAGCCGTCGATACGAGCAGTACTTC.

The V gene is TRBV20-1, the J gene TRBJ1-5; TRBD1 matches at 11 bases. Germline V gene sequence: CDR1 DFQATT, CDR2 SNEGSKA (reference sequence). The CDR3 covers 15 residues. The ends lost 4 bases at V and 6 bases at J; junction bases unmatched: 8. In DNA form, the CDR3 reads TGCAGTGCTATCGCCGGGACAGGGGGAAGTCAGCCCCAGCATTTT. It is translated as CSAIAGTGGSQPQHF.

The V gene is TRBV12-3 or TRBV12-4, the J gene TRBJ1-6, with unresolved D. V lost 6 bases and J lost 11, with 11 bases in between. CDR3 length: 12 residues. As DNA, the CDR3 is TGTGCCAGCAGCCACGGTAGTCCACCCCTCCACTTT. Translating it yields CASSHGSPPLHF.

This clonotype turned up a few times. The chain is built from TRBV7-2 and TRBJ2-3; D not certain. Germline CDR1 and CDR2: SGHTA and FQGNSA. V dropped 1 base and J dropped 0 bases, with 11 bases sitting between them. The CDR3 is 16 residues long. CDR3 sequence reads: CASSLGLLSSTDTQYF. Written as DNA, the CDR3 is TGTGCCAGCAGCTTAGGTCTGCTAAGTAGCACAGATACGCAGTATTTT.

V usage is TRBV7-8 and J usage is TRBJ2-5, with D maybe TRBD2 (5 bases). The CDR3 has 15 residues. Germline-derived CDR1 and CDR2 are SGHVS and FQNEAQ. V lost 4 bases, J lost 3 bases, and 15 bases lay in between. The CDR3 reads CASSSLAPEKETQYF. The CDR3, as DNA: TGTGCCAGCAGCTCATTAGCGCCTGAGAAAGAGACCCAGTACTTC.

This clonotype showed up just a few times. The chain employs TRBV12-3 or TRBV12-4 and TRBJ2-7; D gene uncertain. The CDR3 consists of 12 residues. V shed 5 bases and J shed 3 bases, with 8 bases lying between them. The CDR3 reads CASSLQRYEQYF. CDR3 nucleotides: TGTGCCAGCAGTCTTCAGCGCTACGAGCAGTACTTC.

The sample holds many counts of this clonotype. The chain is built from TRBV28 and TRBJ1-5; D is ambiguous. The CDR3 has 15 residues. V lost 3 bases and J lost 0, with 9 bases in between. Germline loops: CDR1 MDHEN, CDR2 SYDVKM. The CDR3 sequence is CASSLVRYSNQPQHF. CDR3 in DNA: TGTGCCAGCAGTTTGGTCCGTTATAGCAATCAGCCCCAGCATTTT. Variable domain in full (rest from reference TRBV28 and TRBJ1-5): DVKVTQSSRYLVKRTGEKVFLECVQDMDHENMFWYRQDPGLGLRLIYFSYDVKMKEKGDIPEGYSVSREKKERFSLILESASTNQTSMYLCASSLVRYSNQPQHFGDGTRLSIL.

This rearrangement joins TRBV5-1 to TRBJ2-5; D is unclear. Germline assignment: CDR1 SGHRS and CDR2 YFSETQ. The CDR3 is made up of 17 amino acids. V lost 0 bases and J 4 bases, leaving 19 bases between the germline ends. The CDR3: CASSLVSSSPLGETQYF. CDR3 nucleotide sequence: TGCGCCAGCAGCTTGGTCTCCTCAAGCCCCCTAGGAGAGACCCAGTACTTC.

This clonotype was seen only once. The chain uses TRBV6-5 and TRBJ2-7, with 9 nucleotides matching TRBD1. Germline V gene data show CDR1 as MNHEY and CDR2 as SVGAGI. V dropped 0 bases and J dropped 3; count of bases not matched to a gene: 0. This CDR3 spans 14 amino acids. The CDR3 here is CASSYSTGGYEQYF. The CDR3 nucleotides read TGTGCCAGCAGTTACTCGACAGGGGGCTACGAGCAGTACTTC.